These 25 T cell receptor beta chains came from one sample sequenced in a study of T cells in Graves' hyperthyroidism and ophthalmopathy. TCR beta CDR3 regions were amplified from RNA. The primer set for the first-round RT-PCR of the TCR CDR3 was HTBI. TCRdb fed the multiplex PCR reads into MiXCR, producing one record per CDR3 protein. The sample yields hundreds of thousands of distinct CDR3 sequences, approximately 20% seen once. What was sequenced was blood. These receptors were obtained from a man aged 25-40 years with Graves' ophthalmopathy.

The chain has TRBV27 and TRBJ1-2; TRBD1 agrees at 8 bases. This CDR3 comprises 17 residues. The V gene's germline CDR1 is MNHEY and CDR2 SMNVEV (reference sequence). Trimming removed 5 bases from V and 4 bases from J; junction bases left unmatched: 15. The CDR3, as DNA: TGTGCCAGCAGTCCCCTCTCCCAGGGGGCGCGACTCTATGGCTACACCTTC. Translated: CASSPLSQGARLYGYTF.

The chain couples TRBV5-5 to TRBJ2-5; D remains ambiguous. The CDR3 spans 11 residues. In germline, CDR1 is SGHKS, CDR2 YYEKEE (reference sequence). V lost 6 bases and J 5 bases, leaving 8 bases between the germline ends. CDR3 DNA: TGTGCCAGCATGGTGGGCGAGACCCAGTACTTC. Its protein product is CASMVGETQYF. Variable domain in full (rest from reference TRBV5-5 and TRBJ2-5): DAGVTQSPTHLIKTRGQQVTLRCSPISGHKSVSWYQQVLGQGPQFIFQYYEKEERGRGNFPDRFSARQFPNYSSELNVNALLLGDSALYLCASMVGETQYFGPGTRLLVL.

This clonotype was seen ten or more times. This chain uses TRBV11-3 with TRBJ2-1, with TRBD1 matching over 8 bases. Germline CDR1 is SGHNT and CDR2 is YENEEA. CDR3 size: 18 residues. Trimming took 2 bases from V and 4 from J; bases not matched to a gene: 13. CDR3 in amino acids: CASSLLSQTGALYNEQFF. CDR3 nucleotides: TGTGCCAGCAGCTTACTATCCCAGACAGGGGCCCTTTACAATGAGCAGTTCTTC.

This sequence joins TRBV11-2 and TRBJ2-1; D is perhaps TRBD1 (6 bases). CDR1 is SGHAT and CDR2 is FQNNGV in the germline V gene. CDR3 length equals 16 residues. Trimming removed 1 base from V and 2 bases from J, with 12 bases in between. As DNA, the CDR3 is TGTGCCAGCAGCTTAGCGAGTAACAGGGCCTACAATGAGCAGTTCTTC. It codes for CASSLASNRAYNEQFF.

This clonotype was found a few times. The chain couples TRBV11-3 to TRBJ2-7; 8 bases map to TRBD1. Trimming took 0 bases from V and 5 from J; bases not matched to a gene: 9. The CDR3 has 16 residues. CDR1 SGHNT and CDR2 YENEEA come from the germline V gene. CDR3 coding DNA: TGTGCCAGCAGCTTAGAGAACGGACAGGGTATCCACGAGCAGTACTTC. It yields the protein CASSLENGQGIHEQYF. The variable domain in full, with the rest retrieved from reference TRBV11-3 and TRBJ2-7, is EAGVVQSPRYKIIEKKQPVAFWCNPISGHNTLYWYLQNLGQGPELLIRYENEEAVDDSQLPKDRFSAERLKGVDSTLKIQPAELGDSAVYLCASSLENGQGIHEQYFGPGTRLTVT.

This clonotype appeared a few times. The chain has TRBV18 and TRBJ2-5, with 9 nucleotides matching TRBD1. Germline-derived CDR1 and CDR2 are KGHSH and LQKENI. The V segment lost 1 base and the J segment 5 bases; nucleotides outside the gene matches: 14. The CDR3 spans 18 residues. The CDR3 DNA is TGTGCCAGCTCACCACGACAAGGGACAGGGAGAAGTATGGAGACCCAGTACTTC. The encoded protein is CASSPRQGTGRSMETQYF.

The chain recombines TRBV11-3 with TRBJ2-1; possible D gene TRBD1, 7 bases. The CDR3 loop spans 15 amino acids. V was trimmed by 10 bases and J by 3 bases, leaving 19 bases between them. Looked up from germline, CDR1 is SGHNT and CDR2 is YENEEA. The CDR3 loop reads CATQKGGQYYNEQFF. For the CDR3, the DNA is TGTGCCACTCAGAAGGGGGGACAGTACTACAATGAGCAGTTCTTC. The complete variable domain, with remaining parts taken from reference TRBV11-3 and TRBJ2-1, reads EAGVVQSPRYKIIEKKQPVAFWCNPISGHNTLYWYLQNLGQGPELLIRYENEEAVDDSQLPKDRFSAERLKGVDSTLKIQPAELGDSAVYLCATQKGGQYYNEQFFGPGTRLTVL.

This clonotype turned up a few times. This chain links TRBV12-3 or TRBV12-4 with TRBJ1-1, with 7 bases fitting TRBD1. The ends lost 6 bases at V and 3 bases at J; junction bases unmatched: 10. The CDR3 consists of 15 residues. Written as DNA, the CDR3 is TGTGCCAGCAGGGCTAACAGGGGTAGGTACACTGAAGCTTTCTTT. Translated: CASRANRGRYTEAFF.

The V gene is TRBV6-1, the J gene TRBJ1-2; maybe TRBD1 (5 bases). Per the germline V gene, CDR1 is MNHNS and CDR2 is SASEGT. The length of the CDR3 is 14 residues. V lost 2 bases and J lost 8, with 15 bases in between. CDR3 coding DNA: TGTGCCAGCAGTGAAAATTGGGGACTCTTCGGCTACACCTTC. It specifies CASSENWGLFGYTF.

In DNA form, the CDR3 reads TGTGCCAGCAATTACACCCCACCGACAGCTACCGCCTACGAGCAGTACTTC. Translated, it gives CASNYTPPTATAYEQYF. The chain has TRBV6-9 and TRBJ2-7, with D possibly being TRBD1 (5 bases). The CDR3 totals 17 residues. The V end was cut by 7 bases, the J end by 2 bases, with 24 bases between. The germline V gene has CDR1 MNHGY and CDR2 SVAAGI.

V and J are TRBV6-1 and TRBJ1-1, with TRBD1 matching over 7 bases. Germline values: CDR1 MNHNS, CDR2 SASEGT. The CDR3 totals 14 residues. The V and J ends lost 6 bases and 1 base, in that order; junction bases with no gene match: 5. CDR3 DNA sequence: TGTGCCAGCAGGATACAGGGGAGGAACACTGAAGCTTTCTTT. It specifies CASRIQGRNTEAFF.

This clonotype has ten or more counts. This chain uses TRBV19 with TRBJ1-1; D is unclear. V lost 3 bases to trimming and J lost 0 bases, with 5 bases between them. Germline-derived CDR1 and CDR2 are LNHDA and SQIVND (reference sequence). CDR3 size: 13 residues. The CDR3 DNA sequence: TGTGCCAGTAGTATTGAGGTGAACACTGAAGCTTTCTTT. Amino acids: CASSIEVNTEAFF.

The genes are TRBV28 and TRBJ1-6; 9 nucleotides match TRBD1. This CDR3 has 16 amino acids. Unmatched junction bases numbered 18, after V lost 7 bases and J lost 14 bases. Germline CDR1 is MDHEN and CDR2 is SYDVKM. The CDR3 reads CASTRMTGGTRRALHF. The CDR3 DNA sequence: TGTGCCAGCACCCGGATGACAGGGGGTACCCGAAGGGCCCTCCACTTT.

This clonotype was seen a few times. V gene TRBV6-5 combines with J gene TRBJ1-1; the D gene is possibly TRBD1 (6 bases). The CDR3 covers 14 residues. Germline CDR1 is MNHEY and CDR2 is SVGAGI. V lost 2 bases to trimming and J lost 1 base, with 8 bases between them. Written as DNA, the CDR3 is TGTGCCAGCAGTTACCAGGGGACGAACACTGAAGCTTTCTTT. It translates to CASSYQGTNTEAFF.

In this sample, this clonotype turned up many times. The rearrangement uses TRBV7-8 and TRBJ2-1; no clear D gene. Trimming took 4 bases from V and 8 from J, leaving 12 bases between them. This CDR3 contains 13 residues. From germline, CDR1 is SGHVS and CDR2 FQNEAQ. DNA for the CDR3: TGTGCCAGCAGCTCCCCGAAACGGGATGAGCAGTTCTTC. This sequence encodes CASSSPKRDEQFF.

This clonotype came up a few times. The rearrangement links TRBV19 to TRBJ2-1; the D is unclear. CDR3 length equals 13 residues. Trimming took off 1 base at V and 10 bases at J, with 11 bases between the two ends. Germline-derived CDR1 and CDR2 are LNHDA and SQIVND (reference sequence). The CDR3 sequence is CASSIAARAEQFF. In nucleotides, the CDR3 is TGTGCCAGTAGTATAGCCGCACGGGCGGAGCAGTTCTTC.

The gene calls are TRBV20-1 and TRBJ1-6; possibly TRBD1 for D (5 bases). Trimming took off 6 bases at V and 9 bases at J, with 15 bases between the two ends. CDR1 DFQATT and CDR2 SNEGSKA come from the germline V gene (reference sequence). The CDR3 contains 13 residues. The CDR3 DNA follows: TGCAGTGCCAGCCCCAGGGAAGGTTCACCCCTCCACTTT. This encodes CSASPREGSPLHF.

This clonotype was counted a few times. This chain joins TRBV7-8 and TRBJ1-3; D is possibly TRBD1 (5 bases). The CDR3 sequence is 17 residues long. The V gene's germline CDR1 is SGHVS and CDR2 FQNEAQ. With 1 base removed from V and 0 bases from J, the gap between germline ends came to 13 bases. The CDR3 nucleotides read TGTGCCAGCAGCTTAGGGCCTCAGGGCCACTCTGGAAACACCATATATTTT. Residues: CASSLGPQGHSGNTIYF. The entire variable domain, with the rest obtained from reference TRBV7-8 and TRBJ1-3, is as follows: GAGVSQSPRYKVAKRGQDVALRCDPISGHVSLFWYQQALGQGPEFLTYFQNEAQLDKSGLPSDRFFAERPEGSVSTLKIQRTQQEDSAVYLCASSLGPQGHSGNTIYFGEGSWLTVV.

The table lists this clonotype with many counts. The V and J genes are TRBV3-1 and TRBJ2-5, with 7 bases aligning to TRBD1. This CDR3 is 14 amino acids long. Germline CDR1 and CDR2: LGHDT and YNNKEL (reference sequence). V was pared by 6 bases and J by 5 bases, with 9 bases of the junction left unmatched. The CDR3 bases are TGTGCCAGCAGGCGGACAGGACTCTGGGAGACCCAGTACTTC. It yields the protein CASRRTGLWETQYF.

This clonotype was counted between two and nine times. The chain has TRBV7-6 and TRBJ2-1; D not resolved. Trimming took 1 base from V and 4 from J, leaving 8 bases between them. The CDR3 totals 14 residues. The V gene's germline CDR1 is SGHVS and CDR2 FNYEAQ. The CDR3 reads CASSLGTLYNEQFF. Written as DNA, the CDR3 is TGTGCCAGCAGCTTAGGGACCCTTTACAATGAGCAGTTCTTC.

This clonotype has more than one count but fewer than ten. The gene calls are TRBV5-4 and TRBJ2-3; maybe TRBD2 (7 bases). Germline CDR1 SGHNT, CDR2 YYREEE (reference sequence). This CDR3 has 16 residues. Trimming cost V 4 bases and J 4 bases, with 19 bases left between them. The CDR3 loop reads CASSPYREGTPDTQYF. The CDR3 DNA sequence: TGTGCCAGCAGCCCGTACAGGGAGGGTACTCCAGATACGCAGTATTTT.

This clonotype was seen a few times. The V gene is TRBV3-1, the J gene TRBJ1-3; D uncertain. From germline, CDR1 is LGHDT and CDR2 YNNKEL (reference sequence). The CDR3 totals 14 residues. V was clipped by 1 base and J by 1 base, with 5 bases between them. The DNA of the CDR3 is TGTGCCAGCAGCCAAGCGGGTTCTGGAAACACCATATATTTT. This sequence encodes CASSQAGSGNTIYF.

This sequence joins TRBV12-3 or TRBV12-4 and TRBJ2-5; D is unclear. V was shortened by 5 bases and J by 0 bases, with 13 bases between the two germline ends. The CDR3 sequence is 15 residues long. CDR3: CASSPWTAYQETQYF. The CDR3 coding sequence is TGTGCCAGCAGTCCCTGGACCGCGTACCAAGAGACCCAGTACTTC.

This clonotype was seen a few times. The rearrangement uses TRBV7-3 and TRBJ2-7; 10 nucleotides match TRBD2. V dropped 8 bases and J dropped 2; count of bases not matched to a gene: 18. The CDR3 runs 18 residues. CDR1 and CDR2 from the germline V gene are SGHTA and FQGTGA. This chain's CDR3 is CASSHTGPSGSRAYEQYF. The CDR3 DNA reads as TGTGCCAGCTCTCATACCGGGCCTAGCGGGAGTCGCGCCTACGAGCAGTACTTC.

The V call is TRBV30, the J call TRBJ2-7; 8 nucleotides match TRBD2. The CDR3 runs to 15 residues. CDR1 and CDR2 (germline): GTSNPN, SVGIG (reference sequence). The junction had 9 bases not matched to a gene; V was cut back by 2 bases and J by 3 bases. As DNA, the CDR3 is TGTGCCTGGAGTATCGGACTAGCAGCCGACTACGAGCAGTACTTC. Its protein product is CAWSIGLAADYEQYF.